Listed below are T cell receptor beta chains from one sample, sequenced in a study of blood T cell repertoires in COVID-19. Assay used: immunoSEQ multiplex PCR; TCRdb lists only in-frame clones, some missing. The sample includes 250,000 to 400,000 clones, around 88% of them seen just once. The sample comprised peripheral blood. These receptor sequences come from a woman aged 30 to 39 with COVID-19, enrolled during active disease. Each CDR3 is given with its conserved first and last residue. The order of the fields is D gene, J gene, clone size, V gene, CDR3 protein, CDR3 DNA. A D gene is named only where the DNA matches it firmly. Rows give clone size only sometimes, using once, few, many, or a class for an expanded clone.

D gene: TRBD1
J gene: TRBJ1-5
clone size: NA
V gene: TRBV6-2/TRBV6-3
CDR3 protein: CASSWHRGFNQPQHF
CDR3 DNA: TGTGCCAGCAGTTGGCACAGGGGGTTCAATCAGCCCCAGCATTTT

D gene: TRBD1
J gene: TRBJ1-4
clone size: NA
V gene: TRBV19
CDR3 protein: CASSMSQGAATNEKLFF
CDR3 DNA: TGTGCCAGTAGTATGTCCCAGGGGGCCGCAACTAATGAAAAACTGTTTTTT

D gene: TRBD1
J gene: TRBJ1-6
clone size: NA
V gene: TRBV2
CDR3 protein: CASSESAGGSYNSPLHF
CDR3 DNA: TGTGCCAGCAGTGAATCGGCAGGGGGCTCCTATAATTCACCCCTCCACTTT

D gene: TRBD2
J gene: TRBJ2-1
clone size: few
V gene: TRBV30
CDR3 protein: CALWRSGGVNEQFF
CDR3 DNA: TGTGCCTTATGGCGTAGCGGGGGGGTAAATGAGCAGTTCTTC

D gene: NA
J gene: TRBJ1-1
clone size: once
V gene: TRBV6-5
CDR3 protein: CASSNGRVAFF
CDR3 DNA: TGTGCCAGCAGCAACGGGAGGGTGGCTTTCTTT

D gene: NA
J gene: TRBJ2-2
clone size: NA
V gene: TRBV4-3
CDR3 protein: CASSQVAGELFF
CDR3 DNA: TGCGCCAGCAGCCAAGTAGCCGGGGAGCTGTTTTTT

D gene: NA
J gene: TRBJ2-1
clone size: NA
V gene: TRBV7-9
CDR3 protein: CASSPRGGNEQFF
CDR3 DNA: TGTGCCAGCAGCCCGAGGGGGGGAAATGAGCAGTTCTTC

D gene: TRBD1
J gene: TRBJ1-4
clone size: NA
V gene: TRBV5-1
CDR3 protein: CASSPGTGLEKLFF
CDR3 DNA: TGCGCCAGCAGCCCCGGGACAGGGCTTGAAAAACTGTTTTTT

D gene: TRBD1
J gene: TRBJ2-5
clone size: NA
V gene: TRBV7-7
CDR3 protein: CASSRGQATQETQYF
CDR3 DNA: TGTGCTAGCAGCCGAGGACAGGCGACCCAAGAGACCCAGTACTTC

D gene: NA
J gene: TRBJ1-6
clone size: NA
V gene: TRBV15
CDR3 protein: CAASRGGMDNSPLHF
CDR3 DNA: TGTGCCGCAAGTAGGGGGGGAATGGATAATTCACCCCTCCACTTT

D gene: NA
J gene: TRBJ2-5
clone size: few
V gene: TRBV19
CDR3 protein: CASSPRVQETQYF
CDR3 DNA: TGTGCCAGTAGTCCCCGGGTCCAAGAGACCCAGTACTTC

D gene: TRBD1
J gene: TRBJ2-7
clone size: NA
V gene: TRBV3-1/TRBV3-2
CDR3 protein: CASSPAQGASEQYF
CDR3 DNA: TGTGCCAGCAGCCCCGCACAGGGGGCAAGCGAGCAGTACTTC

D gene: NA
J gene: TRBJ2-5
clone size: NA
V gene: TRBV14
CDR3 protein: CASSHILGQRLYQETQYF
CDR3 DNA: TGTGCCAGCAGCCATATCCTTGGACAGAGATTGTACCAAGAGACCCAGTACTTC

D gene: TRBD2
J gene: TRBJ2-3
clone size: NA
V gene: TRBV5-8
CDR3 protein: CASSLTMSSGGTDTQYF
CDR3 DNA: TGTGCCAGCAGCTTGACCATGTCTAGCGGGGGGACAGATACGCAGTATTTT